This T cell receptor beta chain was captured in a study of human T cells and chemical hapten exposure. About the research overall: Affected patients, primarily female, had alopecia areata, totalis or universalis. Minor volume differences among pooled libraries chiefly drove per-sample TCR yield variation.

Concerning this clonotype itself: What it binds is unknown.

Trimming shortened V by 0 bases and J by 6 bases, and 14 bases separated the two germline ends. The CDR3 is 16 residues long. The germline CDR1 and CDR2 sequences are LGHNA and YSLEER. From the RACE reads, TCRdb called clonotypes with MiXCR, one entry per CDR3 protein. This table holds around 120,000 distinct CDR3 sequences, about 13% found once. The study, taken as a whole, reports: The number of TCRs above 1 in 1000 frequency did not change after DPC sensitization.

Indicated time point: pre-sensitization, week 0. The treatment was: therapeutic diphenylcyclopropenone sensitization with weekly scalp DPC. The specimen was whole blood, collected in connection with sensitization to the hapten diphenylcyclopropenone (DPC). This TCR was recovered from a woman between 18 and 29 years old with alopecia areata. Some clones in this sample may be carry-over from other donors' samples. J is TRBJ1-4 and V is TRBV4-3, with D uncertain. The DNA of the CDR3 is TGCGCCAGCAGCCAAGATCGAGGGAGGCTCCATGAAAAACTGTTTTTT. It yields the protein CASSQDRGRLHEKLFF.